These 30 T cell receptor beta chains share one sample of origin, sequenced in a study of T cells generated in artificial thymic organoids. Their cognate antigens are unknown. Semi-nested PCR with reverse primers in the TRAC or TRBC constant regions amplified each chain separately. TCRdb re-analysed the 5' RACE reads in MiXCR, keeping a single row per CDR3 protein. The profile shows 5,400 or so distinct CDR3 sequences, about 25% of them singletons. Human HSPCs were combined with MS5 stroma expressing human DLL1. FACS-sorted CD34+CD3- hematopoietic stem and progenitor cells, with residual T cells removed, seeded the organoids. Sequenced material: naive CD8+ T cells grown in artificial thymic organoids from cord blood stem and progenitor cells. The subset was: CD3+TCRalphabeta+CD8SP T cells; for blood, CD45RO-CCR7+ naive CD8+ T cells. Every receptor here comes from a human donor who gave cord blood stem cells for thymic organoid culture, a cardiac surgery patient who gave postnatal thymus, or a blood donor (not recorded which).

This chain connects TRBV12-3 or TRBV12-4 to TRBJ2-1; 7 bases line up with TRBD2. The CDR3 spans 12 residues. The V and J ends lost 3 bases and 7 bases, in that order; junction bases with no gene match: 0. The CDR3 protein is CASSFGGNEQFF. The CDR3 DNA reads TGTGCCAGCAGTTTCGGGGGGAATGAGCAGTTCTTC.

This clonotype is judged large (0.1 to 1%). The chain is built from TRBV24-1 and TRBJ2-2, with D perhaps TRBD1 (6 bases). Germline values: CDR1 KGHDR, CDR2 SFDVKD. Trimming pared 6 bases from V and 0 bases from J, leaving 13 bases between. There are 16 residues in the CDR3. CDR3 nucleotides: TGTGCCACCAGTCAGGGGACCCGAGCGAACACCGGGGAGCTGTTTTTT. It translates to CATSQGTRANTGELFF.

This clonotype is medium-sized (0.01 to 0.1%). The chain is built from TRBV11-2 and TRBJ2-4; 12 nucleotides match TRBD2. Germline V gene sequence: CDR1 SGHAT, CDR2 FQNNGV. V shed 4 bases, J shed 1 base, and the junction held 11 bases outside the gene matches. The CDR3 extends over 19 amino acids. The CDR3 protein is CASSSGLAGLVGAKNIQYF. The CDR3 DNA reads as TGTGCCAGCAGCTCTGGACTAGCGGGACTCGTGGGGGCCAAAAACATTCAGTACTTC.

This clonotype counts as medium-sized (0.01 to 0.1%). The genes are TRBV4-1 and TRBJ1-5; D unclear. CDR1 MGHRA and CDR2 YSYEKL come from the germline V gene. The CDR3 runs 14 residues. The V end was cut by 5 bases, the J end by 4 bases, with 12 bases between. The CDR3 DNA sequence: TGCGCCAGCAGCGACGGCGCGCGAAATCAGCCCCAGCATTTT. Amino acids: CASSDGARNQPQHF.

In its sample, this clonotype was seen once. Just one base apart from a much larger clone, this may be a read error. The rearrangement links TRBV5-1 to TRBJ2-7, with 13 bases identical to TRBD2. Germline V gives CDR1 SGHRS, CDR2 YFSETQ. The CDR3 extends over 15 amino acids. CDR3 nucleotides: TGCGCCAGCAGCGCCCCGGGACTAGCGGGGCGGGAGCGGTACTTC. It codes for CASSAPGLAGRERYF.

As regards this clonotype: The conserved phenylalanine or tryptophan is not found at the CDR3 terminus, so this likely reflects a read error. The DNA is left out, because the CDR3 cannot be placed on it with certainty; the CDR3 is given as TCRdb lists it. V is TRBV27 and J is TRBJ1-1; TRBD1 was called by the table and not checked on the DNA. The V gene's germline CDR1 is MNHEY and CDR2 SMNVEV (reference sequence). The CDR3 numbers 17 amino acids, ends counted. The CDR3 reads CASSPTGIIATGEQYMG.

This clonotype was seen more than once but under ten times. The chain employs TRBV4-3 and TRBJ2-5, with a tentative D call TRBD2 (5 bases). V lost 1 base and J 5 bases, leaving 11 bases between the germline ends. Germline V gives CDR1 LGHNA, CDR2 YSLEER. This CDR3 spans 14 amino acids. The CDR3 sequence is CASSQGRKEETQYF. In DNA form, the CDR3 reads TGCGCCAGCAGCCAAGGGAGGAAGGAGGAGACCCAGTACTTC.

The chain joins TRBV9 to TRBJ1-2; D gene uncertain. Germline CDR1 reads SGDLS; CDR2 reads YYNGEE. The CDR3 is 14 residues long. V shed 4 bases and J shed 3 bases, with 13 bases lying between them. As DNA, the CDR3 is TGTGCCAGCAGCCTCGCGGGGTTGGACTATGGCTACACCTTC. Encoded protein: CASSLAGLDYGYTF.

This clonotype was counted only a few times. This chain uses TRBV7-2 with TRBJ2-5; D is uncertain. The CDR3 covers 16 residues. Germline CDR1 reads SGHTA; CDR2 reads FQGNSA. Trimming pared 5 bases from V and 2 bases from J, leaving 18 bases between. The CDR3 sequence is CASSPLCGGRQETQYF. CDR3 nucleotides: TGTGCCAGCAGCCCTCTCTGCGGCGGACGGCAAGAGACCCAGTACTTC.

For this clonotype: A clone one base away is much larger, so this may be a read error. The V gene is TRBV4-1, the J gene TRBJ2-5, with 11 bases matching TRBD2. J lost 5 bases, V lost 1 base, and 3 bases had no gene match. Looked up from germline, CDR1 is MGHRA and CDR2 is YSYEKL. The CDR3 consists of 15 residues. The CDR3 here is CASSQVAGGRETQYF. For the CDR3, the DNA is TGCGCCAGCAGCCAAGTAGCGGGAGGGCGGGAGACCCAGTACTTC.

In its sample, this clonotype ranks as medium-sized. The chain has TRBV4-3 and TRBJ2-2, with 9 bases that match TRBD2. Germline CDR1 is LGHNA and CDR2 is YSLEER. The CDR3 sequence is 15 residues long. V lost 3 bases and J lost 3; bases outside the gene matches: 2. Here the CDR3 DNA reads TGCGCCAGCAGCCATCTAGCGGGGTACACCGGGGAGCTGTTTTTT. It is translated as CASSHLAGYTGELFF.

By its share, this clonotype is medium-sized. The CDR3 region has the DNA TGTGCCAGCAGGGCGACAGGGGGCTGTGGGGCCAACGTCCTGACTTTC. Encoded protein: CASRATGGCGANVLTF. The genes are TRBV2 and TRBJ2-6, with 10 bases identical to TRBD1. The CDR3 consists of 16 residues. The V gene end was trimmed by 6 bases and the J gene end by 3 bases; junction bases not matched to a gene: 5. Per the germline V gene, CDR1 is SNHLY and CDR2 is FYNNEI.

This clonotype has only a few counts. This may come from a read error, since a much larger clone is one base off. The gene calls are TRBV4-3 and TRBJ1-1; 8 nucleotides align to TRBD1. J lost 6 bases, V lost 3 bases, and 9 bases had no gene match. Germline-derived CDR1 and CDR2 are LGHNA and YSLEER. This CDR3 is built from 15 residues. CDR3 DNA sequence: TGCGCCAGCAGCCAGGCAGGGGGCGATCTGGCTGAAGCTTTCTTT. Amino acid sequence: CASSQAGGDLAEAFF.

The chain's CDR3 is CASNRQVQETQYF. The CDR3 region has the DNA TGTGCCAGCAACAGACAGGTCCAAGAGACCCAGTACTTC. The V and J genes are TRBV9 and TRBJ2-5; D might be TRBD1 (6 bases). Germline CDR1 reads SGDLS; CDR2 reads YYNGEE. Trimming took off 6 bases at V and 1 base at J, with 10 bases between the two ends. The CDR3 runs 13 residues. Filled out from reference TRBV9 and TRBJ2-5, the complete variable domain reads DSGVTQTPKHLITATGQRVTLRCSPRSGDLSVYWYQQSLDQGLQFLIQYYNGEERAKGNILERFSAQQFPDLHSELNLSSLELGDSALYFCASNRQVQETQYFGPGTRLLVL.

This chain links TRBV28 with TRBJ2-7, with 7 bases lining up with TRBD1. V dropped 5 bases and J dropped 10; count of bases not matched to a gene: 17. This CDR3 comprises 15 residues. CDR1 and CDR2 from the germline V gene are MDHEN and SYDVKM. The CDR3 sequence: CASSVLRDRRSGQYF. CDR3 DNA sequence: TGTGCCAGCAGTGTCCTTCGGGACAGAAGGTCCGGACAGTACTTC.

This clonotype ranks as medium-sized. The rearrangement joins TRBV4-1 to TRBJ2-7; 9 nucleotides align to TRBD1. Germline V CDR1 and CDR2: MGHRA, YSYEKL. This CDR3 is 14 amino acids long. The V segment lost 4 bases and the J segment 3 bases; nucleotides outside the gene matches: 4. CDR3 sequence: CASSLRDRVYEQYF. The CDR3 nucleotides are TGCGCCAGCAGCCTCCGGGACAGGGTCTACGAGCAGTACTTC.

This clonotype is medium-sized in the sample. This chain joins TRBV9 and TRBJ2-1, with a tentative D call TRBD2 (5 bases). Trimming pared 4 bases from V and 3 bases from J, leaving 11 bases between. CDR1 and CDR2 (germline): SGDLS, YYNGEE. The CDR3 loop spans 14 amino acids. CDR3 sequence: CASSRGGVYNEQFF. CDR3 nucleotides: TGTGCCAGCAGCAGAGGAGGAGTCTACAATGAGCAGTTCTTC.

The V call is TRBV6-2 or TRBV6-3, the J call TRBJ1-1, with 12 positions matching TRBD1. Trimming took 10 bases from V and 1 from J; bases not matched to a gene: 10. The CDR3 loop spans 16 amino acids. Germline V gene sequence: CDR1 MNHEY, CDR2 SVGEGT. Here the CDR3 DNA reads TGTGCCATTCTCCCCGGGACAGGGGGCCCGAACACTGAAGCTTTCTTT. Translation gives CAILPGTGGPNTEAFF.

The genes are TRBV9 and TRBJ2-1; D remains ambiguous. V lost 5 bases and J lost 14, with 11 bases in between. The CDR3 covers 10 residues. CDR1 and CDR2 (germline): SGDLS, YYNGEE. CDR3 region: CASRVHGEFF. For the CDR3, the DNA is TGTGCCAGCAGAGTACATGGGGAGTTCTTC.

Concerning this clonotype: A read error is possible here, since a much larger clone lies one base away. The chain carries TRBV4-2 and TRBJ1-5; no clear D. Germline CDR1 and CDR2: LGHNA and YNFKEQ. The CDR3 length is 17 residues. The CDR3 reads CAGSRNWAGYSNQPQHF. The CDR3, as DNA: TGTGCCGGCAGCCGTAATTGGGCGGGTTATAGCAATCAGCCCCAGCATTTT.

This chain joins TRBV3-1 and TRBJ2-3; 9 bases map to TRBD1. The V and J ends lost 6 bases and 3 bases, in that order; junction bases with no gene match: 19. Per germline, CDR1 LGHDT and CDR2 YNNKEL (reference sequence). This CDR3 is 19 amino acids long. CDR3 DNA: TGTGCCAGCAGTTATAACCCGGGACAGGGCCCCAACTTTACAGATACGCAGTATTTT. This encodes CASSYNPGQGPNFTDTQYF.

This clonotype is termed medium-sized. This rearrangement joins TRBV4-3 to TRBJ2-5, with TRBD2 matching over 9 bases. Unmatched junction bases numbered 10, after V lost 0 bases and J lost 5 bases. Germline assignment: CDR1 LGHNA and CDR2 YSLEER. The CDR3 extends over 17 amino acids. As DNA, the CDR3 is TGCGCCAGCAGCCAAGAGGGGTTAGCGGGGGCCCGGGAGACCCAGTACTTC. It translates to CASSQEGLAGARETQYF.

This clonotype was observed a handful of times. The chain joins TRBV6-2 or TRBV6-3 to TRBJ1-2; D unresolved. Trimming cost V 5 bases and J 2 bases, with 12 bases left between them. Germline CDR1 MNHEY, CDR2 SVGEGT. The CDR3 has 14 amino acids. The CDR3, as DNA: TGTGCCAGCAGTCCATACATCTACAACTATGGCTACACCTTC. Translating it yields CASSPYIYNYGYTF.

This clonotype was observed a few times. Because it lacks the conserved phenylalanine or tryptophan at the end, this CDR3 is likely a read error. The chain joins TRBV9 to TRBJ1-1; a weak D match, TRBD1 (5 bases). The V gene lost 0 bases and the J gene lost 1 base, with 13 bases spanning the gap. CDR1 SGDLS and CDR2 YYNGEE come from the germline V gene. CDR3 length: 16 residues. The CDR3 spells CASSVEWRGRNTEAFL. DNA for the CDR3: TGTGCCAGCAGCGTAGAGTGGAGGGGAAGGAACACTGAAGCTTTCCTT.

V is TRBV20-1 and J is TRBJ2-7, with 8 bases aligning to TRBD1. Germline loops: CDR1 DFQATT, CDR2 SNEGSKA (reference sequence). The CDR3 length is 12 residues. J lost 3 bases, V lost 4 bases, and 2 bases had no gene match. The CDR3 nucleotides read TGCAGTGCTACCGGACAGGGCTACGAGCAGTACTTC. Translation: CSATGQGYEQYF.

For this clonotype: A read error may be the cause here, since a much bigger clone is one base away. The chain joins TRBV20-1 to TRBJ2-7; 10 nucleotides match TRBD2. Germline V lookup: CDR1 DFQATT, CDR2 SNEGSKA (reference sequence). The CDR3 is 15 amino acids. V trimming: 5 bases; J trimming: 9 bases; junction bases outside the gene matches: 16. The chain's CDR3 is CSALPLCQREGGQYF. The CDR3 DNA reads as TGCAGTGCTCTCCCCCTTTGCCAGCGGGAGGGCGGGCAGTACTTC.

A remark on this clonotype: A read error may account for a junction end that differs from germline. The rearrangement joins TRBV6-5 to TRBJ2-1, with TRBD2 matching 12 bases. This CDR3 is built from 15 residues. Germline V gives CDR1 MNHEY, CDR2 SVGAGI. The CDR3 region is CANSPWTSGDNEQFF. CDR3 in DNA: TGTGCCAACAGCCCCTGGACTAGCGGGGACAATGAGCAGTTTTTC.

This clonotype was observed at least ten times. This chain connects TRBV5-1 to TRBJ2-2, with unresolved D. V was shortened by 0 bases and J by 0 bases, with 0 bases between the two germline ends. This CDR3 spans 13 amino acids. The germline CDR1 and CDR2 sequences are SGHRS and YFSETQ. In DNA, the CDR3 is TGCGCCAGCAGCTTGGCGAACACCGGGGAGCTGTTTTTT. This codes for CASSLANTGELFF.

The rearrangement links TRBV5-1 to TRBJ1-2, with D uncertain. The ends were cut back, 5 bases at V and 4 bases at J, with 9 bases in the middle. The germline V gene has CDR1 SGHRS and CDR2 YFSETQ. The CDR3 contains 12 residues. DNA of the CDR3: TGCGCCAGCAGGGGCACAAGCTATGGCTACACCTTC. It specifies CASRGTSYGYTF.

By sample fraction, this clonotype is medium-sized. V is TRBV5-6 and J is TRBJ1-4; possibly TRBD1 for D (6 bases). The germline CDR1 and CDR2 sequences are SGHDT and YYEEEE. V lost 2 bases to trimming and J lost 8 bases, with 13 bases between them. This CDR3 region has 14 residues. The CDR3 region is CASSLDRLREKLFF. The DNA for the CDR3 is TGTGCCAGCAGCTTAGACAGGCTCCGGGAAAAACTGTTTTTT.